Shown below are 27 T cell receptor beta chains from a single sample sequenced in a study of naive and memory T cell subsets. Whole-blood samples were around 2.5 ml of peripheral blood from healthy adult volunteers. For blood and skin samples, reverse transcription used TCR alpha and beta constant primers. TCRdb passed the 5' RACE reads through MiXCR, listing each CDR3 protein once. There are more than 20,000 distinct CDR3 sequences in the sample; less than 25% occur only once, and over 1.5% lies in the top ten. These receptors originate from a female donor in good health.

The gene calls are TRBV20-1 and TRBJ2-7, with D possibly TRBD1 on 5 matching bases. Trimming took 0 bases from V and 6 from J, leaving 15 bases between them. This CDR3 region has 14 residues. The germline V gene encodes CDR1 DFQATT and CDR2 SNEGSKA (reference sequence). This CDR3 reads CSARDTGREVEQYF. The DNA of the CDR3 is TGCAGTGCTAGAGATACAGGCAGGGAAGTCGAGCAGTACTTC.

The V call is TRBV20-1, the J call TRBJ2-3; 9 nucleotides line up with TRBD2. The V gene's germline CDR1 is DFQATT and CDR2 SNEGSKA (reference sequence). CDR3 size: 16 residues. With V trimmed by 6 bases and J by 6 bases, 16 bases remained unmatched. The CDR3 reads CSADPTVAGVWDTQYF. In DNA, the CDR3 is TGCAGTGCCGACCCCACCGTAGCGGGAGTATGGGATACGCAGTATTTT.

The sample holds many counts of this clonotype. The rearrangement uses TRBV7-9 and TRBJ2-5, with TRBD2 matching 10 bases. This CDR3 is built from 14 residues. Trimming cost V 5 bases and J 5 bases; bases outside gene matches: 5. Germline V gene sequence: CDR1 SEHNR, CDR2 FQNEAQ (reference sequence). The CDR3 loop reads CASSVLAGIETQYF. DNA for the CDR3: TGTGCCAGCAGCGTACTAGCGGGGATTGAGACCCAGTACTTC.

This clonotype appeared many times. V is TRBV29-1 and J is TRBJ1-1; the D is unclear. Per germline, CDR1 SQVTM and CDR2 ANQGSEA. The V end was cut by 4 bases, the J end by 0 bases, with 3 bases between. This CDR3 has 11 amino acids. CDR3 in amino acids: CSVAVNTEAFF. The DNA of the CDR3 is TGCAGCGTTGCAGTGAACACTGAAGCTTTCTTT.

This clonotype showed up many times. For the CDR3, the DNA is TGTGCCAGCTCACCCGACAGGGAGCTTGATGGCTACACCTTC. Its protein product is CASSPDRELDGYTF. The chain combines TRBV18 with TRBJ1-2; 7 nucleotides match TRBD1. The CDR3 runs 14 residues. CDR1 and CDR2 (germline): KGHSH, LQKENI. V lost 3 bases and J lost 6; bases outside the gene matches: 7.

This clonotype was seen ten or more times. CDR3 DNA sequence: TGTGCCAGCAGTCTGGGGGGGGGAAATCAGCCCCAGCATTTT. Translation gives CASSLGGGNQPQHF. This chain connects TRBV6-6 to TRBJ1-5, with a possible D match to TRBD1 (5 bases). With 5 bases removed from V and 4 bases from J, the gap between germline ends came to 12 bases. Germline CDR1 reads MNHNY; CDR2 reads SVGAGI (reference sequence). The CDR3 has 14 residues.

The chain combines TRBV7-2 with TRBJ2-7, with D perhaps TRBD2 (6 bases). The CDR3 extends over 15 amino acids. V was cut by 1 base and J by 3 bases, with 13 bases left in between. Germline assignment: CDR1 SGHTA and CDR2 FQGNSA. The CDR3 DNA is TGTGCCAGCAGCTTAGTCCGCGGGACTGTCTACGAGCAGTACTTC. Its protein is CASSLVRGTVYEQYF.

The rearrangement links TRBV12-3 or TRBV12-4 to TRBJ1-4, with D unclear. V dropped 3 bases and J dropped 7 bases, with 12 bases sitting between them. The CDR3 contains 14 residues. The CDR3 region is CASSFPGLGEKLFF. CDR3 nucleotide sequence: TGTGCCAGCAGTTTCCCAGGTTTGGGTGAAAAACTGTTTTTT.

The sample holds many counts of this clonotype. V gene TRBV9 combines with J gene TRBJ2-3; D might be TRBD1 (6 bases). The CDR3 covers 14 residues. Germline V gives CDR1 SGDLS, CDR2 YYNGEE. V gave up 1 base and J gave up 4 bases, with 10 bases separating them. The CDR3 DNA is TGTGCCAGCAGCGTATGGGGGCAGGCAGATACGCAGTATTTT. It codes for CASSVWGQADTQYF.

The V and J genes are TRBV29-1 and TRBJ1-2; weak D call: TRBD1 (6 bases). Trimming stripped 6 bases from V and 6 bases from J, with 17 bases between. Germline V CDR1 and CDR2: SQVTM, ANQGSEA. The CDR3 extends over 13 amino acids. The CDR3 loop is CSVLGGRRDGYTF. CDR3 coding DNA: TGCAGCGTGCTGGGGGGCAGAAGGGATGGCTACACCTTC.

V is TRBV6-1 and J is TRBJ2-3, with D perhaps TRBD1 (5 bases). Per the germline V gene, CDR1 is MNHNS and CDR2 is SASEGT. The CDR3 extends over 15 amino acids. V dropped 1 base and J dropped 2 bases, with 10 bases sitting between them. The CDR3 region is CASSEGQSATDTQYF. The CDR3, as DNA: TGTGCCAGCAGTGAAGGACAGTCCGCCACAGATACGCAGTATTTT.

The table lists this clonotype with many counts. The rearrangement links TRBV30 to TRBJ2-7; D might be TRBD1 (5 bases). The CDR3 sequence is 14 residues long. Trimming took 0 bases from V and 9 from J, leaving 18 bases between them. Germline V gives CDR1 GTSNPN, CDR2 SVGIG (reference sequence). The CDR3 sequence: CAWSVLQATGAQYF. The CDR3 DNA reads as TGTGCCTGGAGTGTACTACAGGCGACTGGCGCGCAGTACTTC. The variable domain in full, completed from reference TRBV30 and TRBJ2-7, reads SQTIHQWPATLVQPVGSPLSLECTVEGTSNPNLYWYRQAAGRGLQLLFYSVGIGQISSEVPQNLSASRPQDRQFILSSKKLLLSDSGFYLCAWSVLQATGAQYFGPGTRLTVT.

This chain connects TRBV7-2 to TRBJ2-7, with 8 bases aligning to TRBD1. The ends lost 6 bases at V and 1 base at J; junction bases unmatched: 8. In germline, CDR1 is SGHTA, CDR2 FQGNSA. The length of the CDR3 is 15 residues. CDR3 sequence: CASRFRDRSSYEQYF. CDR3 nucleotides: TGTGCCAGCAGGTTCCGGGACAGGTCATCCTACGAGCAGTACTTC. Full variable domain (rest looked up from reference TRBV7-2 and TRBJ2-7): GAGVSQSPSNKVTEKGKDVELRCDPISGHTALYWYRQSLGQGLEFLIYFQGNSAPDKSGLPSDRFSAERTGGSVSTLTIQRTQQEDSAVYLCASRFRDRSSYEQYFGPGTRLTVT.

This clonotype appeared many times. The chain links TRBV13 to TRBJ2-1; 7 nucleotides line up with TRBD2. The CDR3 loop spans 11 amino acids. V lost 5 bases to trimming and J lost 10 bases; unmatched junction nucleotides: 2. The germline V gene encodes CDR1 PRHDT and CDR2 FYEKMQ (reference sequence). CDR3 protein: CASSMREEQFF. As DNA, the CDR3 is TGTGCCAGCAGCATGCGGGAGGAGCAGTTCTTC.

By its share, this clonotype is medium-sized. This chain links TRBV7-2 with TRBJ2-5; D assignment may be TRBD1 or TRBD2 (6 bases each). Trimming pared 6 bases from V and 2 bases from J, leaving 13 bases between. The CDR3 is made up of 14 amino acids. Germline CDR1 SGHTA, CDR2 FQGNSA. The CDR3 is CASRIWGAQETQYF. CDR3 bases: TGTGCCAGCAGGATCTGGGGGGCACAAGAGACCCAGTACTTC. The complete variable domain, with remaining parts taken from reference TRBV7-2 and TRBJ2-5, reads GAGVSQSPSNKVTEKGKDVELRCDPISGHTALYWYRQSLGQGLEFLIYFQGNSAPDKSGLPSDRFSAERTGGSVSTLTIQRTQQEDSAVYLCASRIWGAQETQYFGPGTRLLVL.

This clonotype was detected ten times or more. CDR3 nucleotide sequence: TGTGCCAGCAGCGTTGGACCTAGATATGGCTACACCTTC. It codes for CASSVGPRYGYTF. V is TRBV2 and J is TRBJ1-2; D uncertain. The V gene's germline CDR1 is SNHLY and CDR2 FYNNEI. This CDR3 has 13 amino acids. V was pared by 6 bases and J by 5 bases, with 13 bases between.

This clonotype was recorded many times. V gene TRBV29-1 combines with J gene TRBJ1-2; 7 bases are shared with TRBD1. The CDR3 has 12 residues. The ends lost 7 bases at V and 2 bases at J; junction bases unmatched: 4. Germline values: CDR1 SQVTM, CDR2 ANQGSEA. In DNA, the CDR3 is TGCAGCGCGAGAGGGGGCAACTATGGCTACACCTTC. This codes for CSARGGNYGYTF.

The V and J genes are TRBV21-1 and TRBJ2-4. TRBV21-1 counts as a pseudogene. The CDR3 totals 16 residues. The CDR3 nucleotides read TGTGCCAGCAGCAAAGTGGGCAAGGCGGTCAAAAACATTCAGTACTTC. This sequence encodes CASSKVGKAVKNIQYF.

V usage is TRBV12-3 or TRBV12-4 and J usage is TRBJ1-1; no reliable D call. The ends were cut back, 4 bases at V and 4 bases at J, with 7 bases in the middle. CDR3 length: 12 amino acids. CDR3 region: CASSSGSTEAFF. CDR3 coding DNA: TGTGCCAGCAGTTCCGGAAGCACTGAAGCTTTCTTT.

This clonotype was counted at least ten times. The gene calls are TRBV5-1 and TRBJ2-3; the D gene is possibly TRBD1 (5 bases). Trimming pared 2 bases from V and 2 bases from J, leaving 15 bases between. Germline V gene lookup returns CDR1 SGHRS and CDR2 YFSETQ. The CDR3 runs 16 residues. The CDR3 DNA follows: TGCGCCAGCAGCTTAAGGGTGGGGCAGGCCACAGATACGCAGTATTTT. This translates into CASSLRVGQATDTQYF.

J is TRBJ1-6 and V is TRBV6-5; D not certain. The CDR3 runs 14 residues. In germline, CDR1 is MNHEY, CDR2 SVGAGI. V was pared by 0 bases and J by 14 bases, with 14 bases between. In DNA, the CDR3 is TGTGCCAGCAGTTACTCCCTTGGACCCGGGGCCCTCCACTTT. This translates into CASSYSLGPGALHF.

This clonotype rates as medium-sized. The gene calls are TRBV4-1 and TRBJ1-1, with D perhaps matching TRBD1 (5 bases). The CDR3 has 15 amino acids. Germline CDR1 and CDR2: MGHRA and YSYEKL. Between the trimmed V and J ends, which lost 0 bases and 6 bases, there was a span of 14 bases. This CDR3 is CASSQEGFQGAEAFF. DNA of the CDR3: TGCGCCAGCAGCCAAGAGGGGTTCCAGGGCGCTGAAGCTTTCTTT.

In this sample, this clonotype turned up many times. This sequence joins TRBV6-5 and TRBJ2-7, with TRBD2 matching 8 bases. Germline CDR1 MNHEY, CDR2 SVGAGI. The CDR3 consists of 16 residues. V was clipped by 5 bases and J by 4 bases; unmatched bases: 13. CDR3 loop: CASSDWGGGTPYEQYF. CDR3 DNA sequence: TGTGCCAGCAGTGATTGGGGCGGGGGGACCCCTTACGAGCAGTACTTC.

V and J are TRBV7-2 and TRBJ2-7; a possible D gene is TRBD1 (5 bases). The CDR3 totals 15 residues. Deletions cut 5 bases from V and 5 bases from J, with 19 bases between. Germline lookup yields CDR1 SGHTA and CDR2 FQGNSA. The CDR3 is CASSRYRGRLNEQYF. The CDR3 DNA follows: TGTGCCAGCAGCCGATATAGGGGTAGATTGAACGAGCAGTACTTC.

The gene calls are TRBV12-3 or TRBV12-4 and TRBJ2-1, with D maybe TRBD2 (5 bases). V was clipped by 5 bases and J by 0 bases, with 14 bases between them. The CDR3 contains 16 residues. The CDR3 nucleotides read TGTGCCAGCAGTAGGTTAACGGGGATCTCCTACAATGAGCAGTTCTTC. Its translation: CASSRLTGISYNEQFF.

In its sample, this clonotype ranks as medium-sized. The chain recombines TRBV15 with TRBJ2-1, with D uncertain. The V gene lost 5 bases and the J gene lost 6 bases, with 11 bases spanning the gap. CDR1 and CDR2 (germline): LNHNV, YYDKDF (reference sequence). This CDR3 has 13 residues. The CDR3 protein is CATSAYRSNEQFF. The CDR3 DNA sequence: TGTGCCACCAGCGCCTATCGGAGCAATGAGCAGTTCTTC.

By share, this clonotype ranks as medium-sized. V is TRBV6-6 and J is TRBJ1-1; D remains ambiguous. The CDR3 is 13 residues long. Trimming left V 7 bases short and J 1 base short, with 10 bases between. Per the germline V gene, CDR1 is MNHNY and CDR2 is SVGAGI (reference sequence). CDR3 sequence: CASTNVANTEAFF. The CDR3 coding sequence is TGTGCCAGCACCAACGTCGCGAACACTGAAGCTTTCTTT.